These T cell receptor beta chains were read from a single sample in a study of naive and memory T cell subsets. MiXCR, applied by TCRdb to the 5' RACE reads, yields one record per CDR3 protein. The data contain about 48,000 distinct CDR3 sequences, about 4.8% of them singletons. The source is a female donor in good health. CDR3s include the opening cysteine and the closing phenylalanine or tryptophan. The D gene is left open where the match is weak. Clone size, where shown, is once, few, many, or a class for clones that have expanded.

. | many | TRBJ2-2 | 13 | TRBV5-1 | CATSDGATGELFF | TGCGCCACCAGCGACGGGGCCACCGGGGAGCTGTTTTTT
. | many | TRBJ2-5 | 14 | TRBV20-1 | CSARNGESQETQYF | TGCAGTGCTAGAAACGGGGAATCGCAAGAGACCCAGTACTTC
TRBD2 | many | TRBJ2-7 | 15 | TRBV5-4 | CASSLVRASGSEQYF | TGTGCCAGCAGCTTGGTTCGGGCTAGCGGGAGCGAGCAGTACTTC
. | . | TRBJ2-7 | 14 | TRBV27 | CASSPGRTPYEQYF | TGTGCCAGCAGTCCGGGACGGACCCCCTACGAGCAGTACTTC
TRBD2 | many | TRBJ2-1 | 14 | TRBV7-9 | CASGTSGIDNEQFF | TGTGCCAGCGGGACTAGCGGGATCGACAATGAGCAGTTCTTC
TRBD1 | once | TRBJ2-6 | 15 | TRBV27 | CASSWDSSGANVLTF | TGTGCCAGCAGTTGGGACAGCTCTGGGGCCAACGTCCTGACTTTC
TRBD2 | many | TRBJ2-1 | 15 | TRBV6-4 | CASSEGLAGANEQFF | TGTGCCAGCAGTGAGGGACTAGCGGGAGCCAATGAGCAGTTCTTC
. | many | TRBJ1-6 | 18 | TRBV20-1 | CSARALLKGGSYNSPLHF | TGCAGTGCTAGAGCCCTCCTTAAAGGAGGCTCCTATAATTCACCCCTCCACTTT
TRBD2 | many | TRBJ2-1 | 16 | TRBV7-7 | CASSLGRAGGGNEQFF | TGTGCTAGCAGCTTAGGGAGGGCGGGAGGAGGCAATGAGCAGTTCTTC
. | many | TRBJ2-1 | 12 | TRBV6-2/TRBV6-3 | CASRPGPNEQFF | TGTGCCAGCAGGCCGGGTCCCAATGAGCAGTTCTTC
. | many | TRBJ1-4 | 15 | TRBV6-5 | CASSFTTGLNEKLFF | TGTGCCAGCAGTTTTACGACAGGCCTTAATGAAAAACTGTTTTTT
. | few | TRBJ2-1 | 14 | TRBV19 | CASSRGSSYNEQFF | TGTGCCAGTAGTCGGGGCAGCTCCTACAATGAGCAGTTCTTC
TRBD2 | few | TRBJ2-7 | 17 | TRBV6-2/TRBV6-3 | CASSYPLTSGRIHEQYF | TGTGCCAGCAGTTACCCCCTGACTAGCGGGAGAATCCACGAGCAGTACTTC
. | few | TRBJ2-7 | 15 | TRBV3-1 | CASSRAGTGAYEQYF | TGTGCCAGCAGCCGAGCCGGGACGGGAGCCTACGAGCAGTACTTC
. | many | TRBJ2-3 | 14 | TRBV2 | CATVDYLDPDTQYF | TGTGCCACCGTTGACTATTTGGATCCAGATACGCAGTATTTT
. | many | TRBJ1-1 | 14 | TRBV7-2 | CASSLTVMNTEAFF | TGTGCCAGCAGCTTAACTGTTATGAACACTGAAGCTTTCTTT
. | many | TRBJ2-1 | 15 | TRBV7-9 | CASSQLGNSKNEQFF | TGTGCCAGCAGCCAGCTGGGTAATTCAAAAAATGAGCAGTTCTTC
. | . | TRBJ2-7 | 14 | TRBV7-9 | CASSLANLSYEQYF | TGTGCCAGCAGCTTAGCAAACCTCTCCTACGAGCAGTACTTC
. | many | TRBJ2-3 | 14 | TRBV28 | CASSLTGSGDTQYF | TGTGCCAGCAGTTTAACGGGGTCAGGAGATACGCAGTATTTT
TRBD2 | large | TRBJ2-3 | 13 | TRBV29-1 | CSVGAGEDDTQYF | TGCAGCGTAGGGGCGGGAGAGGACGATACGCAGTATTTT
. | many | TRBJ2-3 | 10 | TRBV20-1 | CSASTDTQYF | TGCAGTGCTAGTACCGATACGCAGTATTTT
. | few | TRBJ2-7 | 15 | TRBV6-1 | CASSEDISGFYEQYF | TGTGCCAGCAGTGAAGATATTAGCGGTTTCTACGAGCAGTACTTC
. | many | TRBJ2-2 | 16 | TRBV11-2 | CASLQGRTGDTGELFF | TGTGCCAGCTTGCAAGGCCGAACGGGGGACACCGGGGAGCTGTTTTTT
. | . | TRBJ2-5 | 12 | TRBV29-1 | CSVDWGTETQYF | TGCAGCGTTGATTGGGGGACAGAGACCCAGTACTTC
. | . | TRBJ1-5 | 15 | TRBV30 | CAWSVIEQVNQPQHF | TGTGCCTGGAGTGTAATCGAACAGGTCAATCAGCCCCAGCATTTT
. | many | TRBJ2-7 | 13 | TRBV28 | CASSLHGLSGQYF | TGTGCCAGCAGTTTACATGGCCTCAGCGGGCAGTACTTC
TRBD1 | many | TRBJ1-5 | 15 | TRBV6-2/TRBV6-3 | CASRSGTGTRQPQHF | TGTGCCAGCAGATCCGGGACAGGGACTCGGCAGCCCCAGCATTTT
. | many | TRBJ2-7 | 10 | TRBV30 | CAWSVVEQYF | TGTGCCTGGAGTGTAGTTGAGCAGTACTTC
TRBD1 | many | TRBJ1-2 | 15 | TRBV10-3 | CAISNQRGQDHGYTF | TGTGCCATCAGCAATCAAAGGGGACAGGACCATGGCTACACCTTC
. | many | TRBJ1-2 | 16 | TRBV6-6 | CASSYSTGSSNYGYTF | TGTGCCAGCAGTTACTCAACGGGAAGCTCTAACTATGGCTACACCTTC
. | many | TRBJ2-1 | 16 | TRBV27 | CASSLPRGGSYNEQFF | TGTGCCAGCAGTCTTCCGCGTGGGGGCTCCTACAATGAGCAGTTCTTC
TRBD1 | many | TRBJ1-1 | 16 | TRBV7-9 | CASSLKGNRGETEAFF | TGTGCCAGCAGCTTAAAGGGCAACAGGGGTGAGACTGAAGCTTTCTTT
. | few | TRBJ1-1 | 14 | TRBV19 | CASSIGAGATEAFF | TGTGCCAGTAGTATAGGAGCAGGGGCCACTGAAGCTTTCTTT
. | many | TRBJ2-1 | 15 | TRBV4-2 | CASSQGEGFYNEQFF | TGTGCCAGCAGCCAAGGAGAGGGGTTCTACAATGAGCAGTTCTTC
TRBD1 | many | TRBJ1-2 | 15 | TRBV6-1 | CASSEGQGTNYGYTF | TGTGCCAGCAGTGAAGGACAGGGTACGAACTATGGCTACACCTTC
TRBD1 | many | TRBJ1-6 | 14 | TRBV29-1 | CSVKEGQDNSPLHF | TGCAGCGTTAAGGAGGGACAGGATAATTCACCCCTCCACTTT
. | . | TRBJ2-7 | 18 | TRBV20-1 | CSARKIGAKTNTLYEQYF | TGCAGTGCTCGAAAGATCGGAGCTAAGACAAATACCCTGTACGAGCAGTACTTC
TRBD2 | many | TRBJ2-1 | 15 | TRBV29-1 | CSVSLAGGPNNEQFF | TGCAGCGTATCGTTAGCGGGAGGGCCCAACAATGAGCAGTTCTTC
. | few | TRBJ2-7 | 15 | TRBV2 | CASSGFGTYIYEQYF | TGTGCCAGCAGTGGTTTCGGGACTTATATCTACGAGCAGTACTTC
. | many | TRBJ2-1 | 13 | TRBV9 | CAGEEGVGNEQFF | TGTGCCGGAGAGGAGGGAGTAGGAAATGAGCAGTTCTTC
. | . | TRBJ1-2 | 15 | TRBV11-3 | CASSFCPGHPYGHTF | TGTGCCAGCAGCTTCTGTCCGGGACATCCCTATGGCCACACCTTC
. | many | TRBJ2-5 | 15 | TRBV21-1 | CASSKGSGGQETQYF | TGTGCCAGCAGCAAAGGGAGTGGGGGCCAAGAGACCCAGTACTTC
TRBD1 | many | TRBJ2-7 | 13 | TRBV7-2 | CASSVDRGYEQYF | TGTGCCAGCAGCGTCGACAGGGGTTATGAGCAGTACTTC
. | many | TRBJ2-7 | 14 | TRBV29-1 | CSVPQGIDSYEQYF | TGCAGCGTCCCACAGGGAATAGACTCCTACGAGCAGTACTTC
. | . | TRBJ2-7 | 13 | TRBV30 | CAWSVFSSYEQYF | TGTGCCTGGAGTGTGTTCAGCTCCTACGAGCAGTACTTC
TRBD2 | few | TRBJ2-2 | 17 | TRBV9 | CASSRGLAGGVTGELFF | TGTGCCAGCAGTCGCGGACTAGCGGGAGGGGTCACCGGGGAGCTGTTTTTT
. | few | TRBJ1-5 | 13 | TRBV7-2 | CASSAGWGEPQHF | TGTGCCAGCAGCGCGGGATGGGGGGAGCCCCAGCATTTT
. | . | TRBJ2-7 | 15 | TRBV15 | CATSRVSGTFVEQYF | TGTGCCACCAGCAGAGTATCCGGGACTTTTGTAGAGCAGTACTTC